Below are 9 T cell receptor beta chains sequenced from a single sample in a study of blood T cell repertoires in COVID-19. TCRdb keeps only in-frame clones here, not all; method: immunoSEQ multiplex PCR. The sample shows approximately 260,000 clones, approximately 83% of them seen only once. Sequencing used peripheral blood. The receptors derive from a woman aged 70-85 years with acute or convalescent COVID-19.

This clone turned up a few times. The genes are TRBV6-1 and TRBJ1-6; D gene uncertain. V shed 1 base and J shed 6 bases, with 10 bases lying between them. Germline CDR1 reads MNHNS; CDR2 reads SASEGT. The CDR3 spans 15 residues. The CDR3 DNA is TGTGCCAGCAGTGAAGGTCTCGGGAGTAATTCACCCCTCCACTTT. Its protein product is CASSEGLGSNSPLHF.

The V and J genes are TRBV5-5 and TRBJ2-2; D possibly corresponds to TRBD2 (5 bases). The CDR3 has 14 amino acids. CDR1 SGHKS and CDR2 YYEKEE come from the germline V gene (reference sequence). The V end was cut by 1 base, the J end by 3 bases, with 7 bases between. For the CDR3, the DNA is TGTGCCAGCAGCTTGTTGGGAGACACCGGGGAGCTGTTTTTT. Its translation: CASSLLGDTGELFF. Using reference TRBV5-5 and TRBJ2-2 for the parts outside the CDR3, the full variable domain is DAGVTQSPTHLIKTRGQQVTLRCSPISGHKSVSWYQQVLGQGPQFIFQYYEKEERGRGNFPDRFSARQFPNYSSELNVNALLLGDSALYLCASSLLGDTGELFFGEGSRLTVL.

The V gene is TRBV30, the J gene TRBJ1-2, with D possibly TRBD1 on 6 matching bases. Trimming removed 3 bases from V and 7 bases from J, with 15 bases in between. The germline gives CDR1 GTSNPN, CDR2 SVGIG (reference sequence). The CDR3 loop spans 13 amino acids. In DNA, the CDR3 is TGTGCCTGGAGCGACACTACAGGGAGTGGCTACACCTTC. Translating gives CAWSDTTGSGYTF.

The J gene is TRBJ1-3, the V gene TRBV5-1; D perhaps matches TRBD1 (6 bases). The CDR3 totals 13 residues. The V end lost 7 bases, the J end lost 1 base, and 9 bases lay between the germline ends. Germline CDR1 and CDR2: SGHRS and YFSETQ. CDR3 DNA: TGCGCCAGCCAACAGGGTTCTGGAAACACCATATATTTT. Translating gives CASQQGSGNTIYF.

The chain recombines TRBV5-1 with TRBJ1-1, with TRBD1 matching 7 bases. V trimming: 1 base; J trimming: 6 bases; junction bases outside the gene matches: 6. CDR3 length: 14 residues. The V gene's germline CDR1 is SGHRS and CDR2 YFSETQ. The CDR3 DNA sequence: TGCGCCAGCAGCTTGAGCCAGGGGGGCGCTGAAGCTTTCTTT. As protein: CASSLSQGGAEAFF.

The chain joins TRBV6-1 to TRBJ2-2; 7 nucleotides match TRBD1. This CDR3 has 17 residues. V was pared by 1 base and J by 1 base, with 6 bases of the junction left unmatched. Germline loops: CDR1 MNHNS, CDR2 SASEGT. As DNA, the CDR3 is TGTGCCAGCAGTGAAGTAGGAACAGGGGTGAACACCGGGGAGCTGTTTTTT. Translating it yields CASSEVGTGVNTGELFF.

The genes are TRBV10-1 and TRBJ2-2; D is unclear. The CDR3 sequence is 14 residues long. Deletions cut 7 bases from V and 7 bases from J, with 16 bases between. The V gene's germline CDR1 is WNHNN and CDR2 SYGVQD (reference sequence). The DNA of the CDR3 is TGCGCCAGCATGGCCGCGGCAAGTCTCGGGGAGCTGTTTTTT. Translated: CASMAAASLGELFF.

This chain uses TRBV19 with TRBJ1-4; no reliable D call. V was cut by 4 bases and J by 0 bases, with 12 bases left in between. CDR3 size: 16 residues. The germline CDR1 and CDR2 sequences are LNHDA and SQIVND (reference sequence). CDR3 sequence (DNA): TGTGCCAGTAGTAAAGCAGGTGCTGCAACTAATGAAAAACTGTTTTTT. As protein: CASSKAGAATNEKLFF.

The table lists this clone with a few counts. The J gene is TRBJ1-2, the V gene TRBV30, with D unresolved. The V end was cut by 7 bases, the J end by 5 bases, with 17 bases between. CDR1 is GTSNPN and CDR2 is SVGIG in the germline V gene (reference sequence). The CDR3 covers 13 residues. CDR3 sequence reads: CASTPNPLYGYTF. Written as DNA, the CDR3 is TGTGCCTCAACCCCCAACCCCCTATATGGCTACACCTTC. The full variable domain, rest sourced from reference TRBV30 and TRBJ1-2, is SQTIHQWPATLVQPVGSPLSLECTVEGTSNPNLYWYRQAAGRGLQLLFYSVGIGQISSEVPQNLSASRPQDRQFILSSKKLLLSDSGFYLCASTPNPLYGYTFGSGTRLTVV.